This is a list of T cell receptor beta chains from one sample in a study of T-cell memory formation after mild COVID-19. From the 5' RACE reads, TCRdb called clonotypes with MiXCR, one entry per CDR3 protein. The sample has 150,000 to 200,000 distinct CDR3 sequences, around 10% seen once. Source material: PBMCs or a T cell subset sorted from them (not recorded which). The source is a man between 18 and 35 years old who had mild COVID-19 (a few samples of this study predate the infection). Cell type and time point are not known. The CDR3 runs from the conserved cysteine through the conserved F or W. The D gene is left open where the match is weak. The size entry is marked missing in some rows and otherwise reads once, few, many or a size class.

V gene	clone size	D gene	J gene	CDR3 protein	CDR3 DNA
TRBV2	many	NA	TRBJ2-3	CASSEPFTDTQYF	TGTGCCAGCAGTGAACCCTTCACGGATACGCAGTATTTT
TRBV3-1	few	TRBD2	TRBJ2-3	CASSRLRAGGLHRRDTQYF	TGTGCCAGCAGCCGCCTCCGAGCGGGGGGACTACATCGGCGAGATACGCAGTATTTT
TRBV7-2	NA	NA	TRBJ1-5	CASSLRGGASNQPQHF	TGTGCCAGCAGCCTTCGGGGGGGCGCGAGCAATCAGCCCCAGCATTTT
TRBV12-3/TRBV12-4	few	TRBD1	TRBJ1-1	CASSPQTGGNTEAFF	TGTGCCAGCAGCCCTCAGACAGGGGGGAACACTGAAGCTTTCTTT
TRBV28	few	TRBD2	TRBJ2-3	CASRPLAGVADTQYF	TGTGCCAGCAGACCCCTAGCGGGGGTGGCAGATACGCAGTATTTT
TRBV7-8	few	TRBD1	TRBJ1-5	CASSLARKQGGQPQHF	TGTGCCAGCAGCTTAGCGAGGAAACAGGGGGGTCAGCCCCAGCATTTT
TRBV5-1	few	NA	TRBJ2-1	CASTESPLRYNEQFF	TGCGCCAGCACCGAGTCTCCATTAAGGTACAATGAGCAGTTCTTC
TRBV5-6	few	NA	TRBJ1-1	CASSPTAVNTEAFF	TGTGCCAGCAGCCCCACGGCGGTGAACACTGAAGCTTTCTTT
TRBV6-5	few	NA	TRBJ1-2	CASRPRQILGYGYTF	TGTGCCAGCAGGCCCCGACAGATCTTAGGCTATGGCTACACCTTC
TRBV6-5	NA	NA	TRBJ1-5	CASSRGARNQPQHF	TGTGCCAGCAGTAGAGGGGCAAGGAATCAGCCCCAGCATTTT
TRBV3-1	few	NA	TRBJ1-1	CASSLLDTEAFF	TGTGCCAGCAGCCTCCTGGACACTGAAGCTTTCTTT
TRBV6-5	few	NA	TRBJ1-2	CASSYSTRGGYTF	TGTGCCAGCAGTTACTCGACCAGGGGAGGCTACACCTTC
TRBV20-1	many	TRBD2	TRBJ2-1	CSARFSYRGVNEQFF	TGCAGTGCTAGATTCTCCTACCGGGGGGTGAATGAGCAGTTCTTC
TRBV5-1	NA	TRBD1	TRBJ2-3	CASSTAGTGITDTQYF	TGCGCCAGCAGCACGGCCGGGACAGGGATCACAGATACGCAGTATTTT
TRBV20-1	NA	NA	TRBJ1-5	CSARIQGNQPQHF	TGCAGTGCTAGGATACAGGGCAATCAGCCCCAGCATTTT
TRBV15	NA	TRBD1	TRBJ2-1	CATNPGGSYNEQFF	TGTGCCACCAACCCAGGGGGCTCCTACAATGAGCAGTTCTTC
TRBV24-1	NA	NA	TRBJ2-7	CATSDGDGPYEQYF	TGTGCCACCAGTGATGGGGACGGTCCCTACGAGCAGTACTTC
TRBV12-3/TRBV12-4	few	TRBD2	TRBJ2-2	CASSFWEGPTGELFF	TGTGCCAGCAGTTTCTGGGAGGGACCCACCGGGGAGCTGTTTTTT
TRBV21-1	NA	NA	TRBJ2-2	CASSKVGPWDTTGELFF	TGTGCCAGCAGCAAAGTGGGGCCGTGGGACACCACCGGGGAGCTGTTTTTT
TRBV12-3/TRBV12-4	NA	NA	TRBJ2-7	CASSPHPQQGRSEQYF	TGTGCCAGCAGTCCCCATCCCCAACAGGGCCGCTCCGAGCAGTACTTC